This passage covers 11 T cell receptor beta chains from one sample sequenced in a study of graft-versus-host responses after intestinal transplantation. TCRdb's table, derived via immunoSEQ multiplex PCR, lists solely in-frame clones and lacks some. The repertoire includes 130,000 or so clones, 80% to 95% of them detected once, and roughly 0.19% sits in the top ten. Antigens of these TCRs are unknown. The sample here was unstimulated CD4+ T cells sorted from spleen or lymph node cells, taken before intestinal transplant. The receptor set was obtained from a human donor who received an intestinal transplant.

V and J are TRBV11-2 and TRBJ2-7; weak D call: TRBD2 (6 bases). The CDR3 totals 15 residues. The germline gives CDR1 SGHAT, CDR2 FQNNGV. Trimming shortened V by 6 bases and J by 2 bases, and 17 bases separated the two germline ends. CDR3 bases: TGTGCCAGCAGTTACGGGGTAGCGGATACCTACGAGCAGTACTTC. This sequence encodes CASSYGVADTYEQYF.

This sequence joins TRBV18 and TRBJ1-4, with 11 positions matching TRBD1. V trimming: 6 bases; J trimming: 8 bases; junction bases outside the gene matches: 17. Germline CDR1 KGHSH, CDR2 LQKENI. This CDR3 is built from 18 residues. DNA of the CDR3: TGTGCCAGCTCCCTAACGGTGGGACAGGGGGAGACGAAGGAAAAACTGTTTTTT. This translates into CASSLTVGQGETKEKLFF.

The V call is TRBV7-8, the J call TRBJ2-5; 15 nucleotides match TRBD2. Trimming took 8 bases from V and 6 from J; bases not matched to a gene: 1. Germline V gives CDR1 SGHVS, CDR2 FQNEAQ. CDR3 length: 13 residues. Here the CDR3 reads CASGTSGRQTQYF. CDR3 coding DNA: TGTGCCAGCGGGACTAGCGGGAGGCAGACCCAGTACTTC.

This clone was counted a single time. The gene calls are TRBV6-5 and TRBJ1-1; D is undetermined. V lost 2 bases, J lost 8 bases, and 18 bases lay in between. Looked up from germline, CDR1 is MNHEY and CDR2 is SVGAGI. The CDR3 is made up of 15 amino acids. The CDR3: CASSYRGSSLGEAFF. The CDR3 DNA reads TGTGCCAGCAGTTACCGCGGTTCCTCGTTAGGAGAAGCTTTCTTT.

The rearrangement links TRBV29-1 to TRBJ1-4, with D hard to call. This CDR3 spans 16 amino acids. Germline V gives CDR1 SQVTM, CDR2 ANQGSEA. The V end was cut by 2 bases, the J end by 0 bases, with 13 bases between. CDR3 in DNA: TGCAGCGTTGAAAGGCAGCCTCGTGCAACTAATGAAAAACTGTTTTTT. This sequence encodes CSVERQPRATNEKLFF.

The V and J genes are TRBV6-1 and TRBJ2-1, with TRBD1 matching over 8 bases. This CDR3 contains 17 residues. Germline lookup yields CDR1 MNHNS and CDR2 SASEGT. J gave up 3 bases and V 4 bases, and 11 bases lay outside the gene matches. The CDR3 DNA reads as TGTGCCAGCAGTGCATATATCCGGGACAGGAGCTACAATGAGCAGTTCTTC. Encoded protein: CASSAYIRDRSYNEQFF.

The J gene is TRBJ2-5, the V gene TRBV27, with 8 bases matching TRBD1. Germline assignment: CDR1 MNHEY and CDR2 SMNVEV (reference sequence). The CDR3 runs 15 residues. V lost 1 base and J lost 3; bases outside the gene matches: 4. The CDR3 region is CASSLWGTGEETQYF. Written as DNA, the CDR3 is TGTGCCAGCAGTTTATGGGGGACAGGCGAAGAGACCCAGTACTTC.

This chain uses TRBV5-1 with TRBJ2-5; maybe TRBD1 (5 bases). The CDR3 covers 13 residues. The V gene's germline CDR1 is SGHRS and CDR2 YFSETQ. V dropped 3 bases and J dropped 5 bases, with 11 bases sitting between them. The chain's CDR3 is CASSSQERETQYF. Here the CDR3 DNA reads TGCGCCAGCAGCTCACAGGAACGCGAGACCCAGTACTTC.

This rearrangement joins TRBV9 to TRBJ2-7; D is unresolved. The length of the CDR3 is 12 residues. The germline V gene has CDR1 SGDLS and CDR2 YYNGEE. V lost 3 bases to trimming and J lost 5 bases, with 9 bases between them. CDR3 DNA: TGTGCCAGCAGCGGGAGATGGGACGAGCAGTACTTC. This gives the protein CASSGRWDEQYF.

V usage is TRBV4-3 and J usage is TRBJ2-2; D is possibly TRBD2 (6 bases). This CDR3 has 16 amino acids. Germline CDR1 reads LGHNA; CDR2 reads YSLEER. Trimming took off 1 base at V and 5 bases at J, with 14 bases between the two ends. The CDR3 DNA reads TGCGCCAGCAGCCAAGGGCTCGGGAGCGCTACCGGGGAGCTGTTTTTT. Translated, it gives CASSQGLGSATGELFF.

The chain links TRBV29-1 to TRBJ1-2; 8 bases align to TRBD1. The trim removed 0 bases at V and 3 bases at J, leaving 0 bases unmatched. There are 13 residues in the CDR3. Germline CDR1 SQVTM, CDR2 ANQGSEA. CDR3 in DNA: TGCAGCGTTGAAGACAGGGGGCACTATGGCTACACCTTC. It yields the protein CSVEDRGHYGYTF. Drawing the rest from reference TRBV29-1 and TRBJ1-2, the complete variable domain is SAVISQKPSRDICQRGTSLTIQCQVDSQVTMMFWYRQQPGQSLTLIATANQGSEATYESGFVIDKFPISRPNLTFSTLTVSNMSPEDSSIYLCSVEDRGHYGYTFGSGTRLTVV.